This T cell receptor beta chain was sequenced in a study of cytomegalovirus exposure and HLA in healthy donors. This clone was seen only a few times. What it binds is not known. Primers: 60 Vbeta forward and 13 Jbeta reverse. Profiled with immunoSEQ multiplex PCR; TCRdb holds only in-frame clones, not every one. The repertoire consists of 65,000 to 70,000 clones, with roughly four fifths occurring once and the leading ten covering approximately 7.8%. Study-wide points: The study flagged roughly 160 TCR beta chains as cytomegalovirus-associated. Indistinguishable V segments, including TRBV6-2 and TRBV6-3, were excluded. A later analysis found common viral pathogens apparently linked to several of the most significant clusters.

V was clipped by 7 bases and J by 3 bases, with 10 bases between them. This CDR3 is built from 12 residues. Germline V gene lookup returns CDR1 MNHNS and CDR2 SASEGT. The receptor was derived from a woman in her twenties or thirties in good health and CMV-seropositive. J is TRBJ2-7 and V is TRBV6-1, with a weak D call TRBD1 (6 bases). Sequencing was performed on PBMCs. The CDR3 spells CASTGASYEQYF. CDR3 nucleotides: TGTGCCAGCACAGGGGCCAGCTACGAGCAGTACTTC.